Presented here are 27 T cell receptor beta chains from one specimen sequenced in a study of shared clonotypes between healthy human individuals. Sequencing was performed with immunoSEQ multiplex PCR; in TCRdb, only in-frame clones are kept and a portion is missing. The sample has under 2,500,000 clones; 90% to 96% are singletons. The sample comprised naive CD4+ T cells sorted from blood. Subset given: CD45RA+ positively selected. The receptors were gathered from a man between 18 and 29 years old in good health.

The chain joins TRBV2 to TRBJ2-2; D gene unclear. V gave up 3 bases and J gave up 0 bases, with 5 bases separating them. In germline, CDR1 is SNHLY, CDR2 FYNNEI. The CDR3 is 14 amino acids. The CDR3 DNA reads TGTGCCAGCAGTGACTTGCCGAACACCGGGGAGCTGTTTTTT. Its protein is CASSDLPNTGELFF.

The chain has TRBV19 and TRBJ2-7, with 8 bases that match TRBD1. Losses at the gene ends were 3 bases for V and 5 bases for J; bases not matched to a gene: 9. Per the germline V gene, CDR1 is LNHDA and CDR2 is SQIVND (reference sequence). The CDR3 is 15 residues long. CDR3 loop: CASSMTQGGADEQYF. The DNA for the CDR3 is TGTGCCAGTAGTATGACACAGGGGGGTGCGGACGAGCAGTACTTC.

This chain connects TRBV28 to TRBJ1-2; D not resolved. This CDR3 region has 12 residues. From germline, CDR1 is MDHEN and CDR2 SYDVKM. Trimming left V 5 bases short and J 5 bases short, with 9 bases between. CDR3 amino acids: CASSPRRYGYTF. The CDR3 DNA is TGTGCCAGCAGTCCCCGTAGGTATGGCTACACCTTC.

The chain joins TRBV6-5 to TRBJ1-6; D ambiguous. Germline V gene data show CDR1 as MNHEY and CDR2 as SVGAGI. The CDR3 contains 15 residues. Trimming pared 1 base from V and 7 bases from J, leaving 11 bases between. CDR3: CASSYYRGGNSPLHF. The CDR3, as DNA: TGTGCCAGCAGTTACTATCGGGGAGGGAATTCACCCCTCCACTTT.

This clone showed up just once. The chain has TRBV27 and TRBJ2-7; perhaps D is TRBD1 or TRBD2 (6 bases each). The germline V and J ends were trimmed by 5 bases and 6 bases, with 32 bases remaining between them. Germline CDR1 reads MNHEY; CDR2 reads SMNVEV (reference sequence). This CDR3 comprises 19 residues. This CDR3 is CASSPRRVSVGGPRSEQYF. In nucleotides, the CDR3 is TGTGCCAGCAGTCCCCGTAGGGTGTCCGTGGGGGGCCCTAGGAGCGAGCAGTACTTC.

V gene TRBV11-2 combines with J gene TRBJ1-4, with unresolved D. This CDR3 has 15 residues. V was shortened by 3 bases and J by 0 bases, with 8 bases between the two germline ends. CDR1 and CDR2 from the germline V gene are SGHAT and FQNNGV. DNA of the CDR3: TGTGCCAGCAGCTTGACAAGATCAACTAATGAAAAACTGTTTTTT. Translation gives CASSLTRSTNEKLFF.

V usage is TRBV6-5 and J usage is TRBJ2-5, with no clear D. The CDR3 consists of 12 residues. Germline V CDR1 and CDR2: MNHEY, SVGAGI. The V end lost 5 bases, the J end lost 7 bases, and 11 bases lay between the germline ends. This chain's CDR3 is CASSHNEGTQYF. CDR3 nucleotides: TGTGCCAGCAGTCACAATGAAGGGACCCAGTACTTC.

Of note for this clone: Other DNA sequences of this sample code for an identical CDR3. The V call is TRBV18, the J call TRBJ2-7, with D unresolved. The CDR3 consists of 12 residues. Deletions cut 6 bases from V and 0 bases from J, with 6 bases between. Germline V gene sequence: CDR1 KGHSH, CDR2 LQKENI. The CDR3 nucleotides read TGTGCCAGCTCCTCGAGCTCCTACGAGCAGTACTTC. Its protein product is CASSSSSYEQYF.

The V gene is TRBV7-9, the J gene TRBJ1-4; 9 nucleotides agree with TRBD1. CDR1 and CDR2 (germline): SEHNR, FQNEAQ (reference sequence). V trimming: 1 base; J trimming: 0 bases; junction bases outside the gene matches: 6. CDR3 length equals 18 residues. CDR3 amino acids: CASSLGRTGVTTNEKLFF. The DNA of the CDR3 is TGTGCCAGCAGCTTAGGGAGGACAGGGGTTACAACTAATGAAAAACTGTTTTTT.

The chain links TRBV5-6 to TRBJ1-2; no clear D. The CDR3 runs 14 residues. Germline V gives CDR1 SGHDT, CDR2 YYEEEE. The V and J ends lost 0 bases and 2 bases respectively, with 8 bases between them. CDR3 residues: CASSLGAYNYGYTF. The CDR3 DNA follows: TGTGCCAGCAGCTTGGGGGCCTACAACTATGGCTACACCTTC. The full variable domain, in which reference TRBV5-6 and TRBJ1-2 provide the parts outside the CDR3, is DAGVTQSPTHLIKTRGQQVTLRCSPKSGHDTVSWYQQALGQGPQFIFQYYEEEERQRGNFPDRFSGHQFPNYSSELNVNALLLGDSALYLCASSLGAYNYGYTFGSGTRLTVV.

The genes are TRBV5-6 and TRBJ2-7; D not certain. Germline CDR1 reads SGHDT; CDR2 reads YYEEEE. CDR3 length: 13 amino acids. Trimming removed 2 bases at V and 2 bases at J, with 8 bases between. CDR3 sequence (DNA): TGTGCCAGCAGCTTAAAAGGGCCCTACGAGCAGTACTTC. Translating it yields CASSLKGPYEQYF.

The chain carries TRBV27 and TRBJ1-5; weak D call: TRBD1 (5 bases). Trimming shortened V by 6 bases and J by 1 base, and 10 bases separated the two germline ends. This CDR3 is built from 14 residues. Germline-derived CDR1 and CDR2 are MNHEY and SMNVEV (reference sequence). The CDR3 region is CASRGPGSNQPQHF. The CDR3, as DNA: TGTGCCAGCAGAGGTCCAGGGAGCAATCAGCCCCAGCATTTT.

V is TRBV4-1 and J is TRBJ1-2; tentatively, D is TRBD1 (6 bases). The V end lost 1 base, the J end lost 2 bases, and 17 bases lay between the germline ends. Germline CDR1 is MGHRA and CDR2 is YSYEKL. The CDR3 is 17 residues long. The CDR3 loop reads CASSQGGAGQLNYGYTF. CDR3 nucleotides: TGCGCCAGCAGCCAAGGGGGGGCAGGGCAATTGAACTATGGCTACACCTTC.

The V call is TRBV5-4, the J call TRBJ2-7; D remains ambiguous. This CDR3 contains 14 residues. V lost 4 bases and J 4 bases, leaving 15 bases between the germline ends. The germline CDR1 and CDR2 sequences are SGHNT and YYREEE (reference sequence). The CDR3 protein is CASSTGPTGYEQYF. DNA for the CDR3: TGTGCCAGCAGCACGGGTCCCACCGGGTACGAGCAGTACTTC.

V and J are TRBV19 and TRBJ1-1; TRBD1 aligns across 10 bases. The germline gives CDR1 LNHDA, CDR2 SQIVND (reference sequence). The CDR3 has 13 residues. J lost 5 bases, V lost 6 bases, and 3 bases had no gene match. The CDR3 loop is CASRDRGGTEAFF. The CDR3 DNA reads TGTGCCAGTAGGGACAGGGGGGGAACTGAAGCTTTCTTT.

CDR3 DNA sequence: TGTGCCATCAGTGGGTCGGCGGGACAGGGGGCTGGGGAGACCCAGTACTTC. It codes for CAISGSAGQGAGETQYF. This chain connects TRBV10-3 to TRBJ2-5; TRBD1 agrees at 12 bases. There are 17 residues in the CDR3. Germline V gene data show CDR1 as ENHRY and CDR2 as SYGVKD. V lost 4 bases to trimming and J lost 5 bases; unmatched junction nucleotides: 11.

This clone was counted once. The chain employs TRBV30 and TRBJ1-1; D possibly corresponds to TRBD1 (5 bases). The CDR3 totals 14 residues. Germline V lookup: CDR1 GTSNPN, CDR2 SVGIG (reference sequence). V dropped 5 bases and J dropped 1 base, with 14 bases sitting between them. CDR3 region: CAWEMGLKNTEAFF. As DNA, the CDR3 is TGTGCCTGGGAAATGGGACTGAAGAACACTGAAGCTTTCTTT.

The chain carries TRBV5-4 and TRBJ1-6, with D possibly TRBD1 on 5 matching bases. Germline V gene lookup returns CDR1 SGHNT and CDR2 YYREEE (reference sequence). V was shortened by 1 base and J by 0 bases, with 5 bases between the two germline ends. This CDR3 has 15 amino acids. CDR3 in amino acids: CASSLRGSYNSPLHF. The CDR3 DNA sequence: TGTGCCAGCAGCTTGAGGGGCTCCTATAATTCACCCCTCCACTTT. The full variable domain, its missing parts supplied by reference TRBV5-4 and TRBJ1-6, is ETGVTQSPTHLIKTRGQQVTLRCSSQSGHNTVSWYQQALGQGPQFIFQYYREEENGRGNFPPRFSGLQFPNYSSELNVNALELDDSALYLCASSLRGSYNSPLHFGNGTRLTVT.

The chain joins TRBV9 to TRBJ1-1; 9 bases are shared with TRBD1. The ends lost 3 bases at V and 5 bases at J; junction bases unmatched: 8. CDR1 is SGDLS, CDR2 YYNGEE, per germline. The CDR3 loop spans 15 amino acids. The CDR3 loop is CASSGGQGSGTEAFF. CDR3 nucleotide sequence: TGTGCCAGCAGCGGGGGACAGGGATCGGGGACTGAAGCTTTCTTT.

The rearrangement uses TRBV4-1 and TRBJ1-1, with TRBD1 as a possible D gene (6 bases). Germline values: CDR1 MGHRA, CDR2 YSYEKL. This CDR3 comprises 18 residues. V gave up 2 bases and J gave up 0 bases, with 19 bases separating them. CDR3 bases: TGCGCCAGCAGCCAATTTTTGACAGGCCCTCTCATGAACACTGAAGCTTTCTTT. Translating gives CASSQFLTGPLMNTEAFF.

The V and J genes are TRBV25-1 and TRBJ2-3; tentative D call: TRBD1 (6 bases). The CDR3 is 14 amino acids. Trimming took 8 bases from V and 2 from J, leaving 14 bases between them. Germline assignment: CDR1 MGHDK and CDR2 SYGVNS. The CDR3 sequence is CASGPWTATDTQYF. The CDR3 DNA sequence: TGTGCCAGCGGACCATGGACAGCCACAGATACGCAGTATTTT.

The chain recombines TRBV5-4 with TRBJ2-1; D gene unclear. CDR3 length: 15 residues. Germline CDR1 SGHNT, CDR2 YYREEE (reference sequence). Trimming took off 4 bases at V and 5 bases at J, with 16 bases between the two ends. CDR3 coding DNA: TGTGCCAGCAGCCCGGATACGGGTTCGAACAATGAGCAGTTCTTC. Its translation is CASSPDTGSNNEQFF.

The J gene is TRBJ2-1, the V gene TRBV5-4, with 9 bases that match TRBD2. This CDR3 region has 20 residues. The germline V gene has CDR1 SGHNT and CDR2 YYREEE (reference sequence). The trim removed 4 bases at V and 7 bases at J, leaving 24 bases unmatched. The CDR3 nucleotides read TGTGCCAGCAGCCACCAAGATTTTGAGCATTGGCGGGAGGGCCGGAATGAGCAGTTCTTC. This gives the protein CASSHQDFEHWREGRNEQFF.

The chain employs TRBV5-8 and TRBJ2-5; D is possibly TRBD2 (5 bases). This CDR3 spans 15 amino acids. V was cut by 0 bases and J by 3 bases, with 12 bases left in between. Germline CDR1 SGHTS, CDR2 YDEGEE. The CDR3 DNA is TGTGCCAGCAGCTTGGTTGGAGCGGTGAAAGAGACCCAGTACTTC. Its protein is CASSLVGAVKETQYF.

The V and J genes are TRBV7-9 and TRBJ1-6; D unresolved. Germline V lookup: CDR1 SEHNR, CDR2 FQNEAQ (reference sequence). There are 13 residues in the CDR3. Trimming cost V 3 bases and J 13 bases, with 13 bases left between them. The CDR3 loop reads CASSLGGQAPLHF. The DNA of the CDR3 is TGTGCCAGCAGCTTGGGAGGCCAGGCGCCCCTCCACTTT.

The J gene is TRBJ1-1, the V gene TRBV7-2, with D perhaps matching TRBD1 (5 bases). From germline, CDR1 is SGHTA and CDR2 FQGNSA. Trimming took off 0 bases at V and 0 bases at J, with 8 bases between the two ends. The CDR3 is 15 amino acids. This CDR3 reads CASSLAGPVNTEAFF. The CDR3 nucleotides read TGTGCCAGCAGCTTAGCGGGACCCGTGAACACTGAAGCTTTCTTT.

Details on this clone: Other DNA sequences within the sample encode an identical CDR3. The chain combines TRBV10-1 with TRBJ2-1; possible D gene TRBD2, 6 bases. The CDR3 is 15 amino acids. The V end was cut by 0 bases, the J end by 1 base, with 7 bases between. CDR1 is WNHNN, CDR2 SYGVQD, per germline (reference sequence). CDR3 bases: TGCGCCAGCAGTGAGTCCGGGGGTTCCTACAATGAGCAGTTCTTC. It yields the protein CASSESGGSYNEQFF.